The 13 T cell receptor beta chains below all came from one sample that was sequenced in a study of Tregs in tolerant kidney transplant recipients. Method: immunoSEQ multiplex PCR; TCRdb's copy keeps in-frame clones and lacks some. The data hold fewer than 80,000 clones, with about 98% observed a single time. Sequences were derived from Tregs from blood, sampled before the transplant. The receptors shown here come from a human donor who received a combined kidney and bone marrow transplant.

The rearrangement links TRBV5-1 to TRBJ2-3; a weak D match, TRBD2 (5 bases). This CDR3 contains 15 residues. V lost 0 bases, J lost 1 base, and 9 bases lay in between. CDR1 is SGHRS and CDR2 is YFSETQ in the germline V gene. In DNA form, the CDR3 reads TGCGCCAGCAGCTTGGCCGGGGTGGGCACAGATACGCAGTATTTT. It specifies CASSLAGVGTDTQYF.

This chain connects TRBV5-1 to TRBJ2-1, with D unresolved. This CDR3 has 15 residues. The germline V gene has CDR1 SGHRS and CDR2 YFSETQ. Trimming shortened V by 7 bases and J by 4 bases, and 18 bases separated the two germline ends. CDR3 in DNA: TGCGCCAGCCAATTATCGGCATTACAGTACAATGAGCAGTTCTTC. It is translated as CASQLSALQYNEQFF.

The V and J genes are TRBV29-1 and TRBJ1-1, with D maybe TRBD1 (5 bases). The CDR3 sequence is 13 residues long. Germline V gene lookup returns CDR1 SQVTM and CDR2 ANQGSEA. V was shortened by 4 bases and J by 4 bases, with 13 bases between the two germline ends. DNA of the CDR3: TGCAGCGTTGCGAGGGACTTTAGCACTGAAGCTTTCTTT. Residues: CSVARDFSTEAFF.

V usage is TRBV30 and J usage is TRBJ2-1, with D maybe TRBD1 (6 bases). Germline assignment: CDR1 GTSNPN and CDR2 SVGIG (reference sequence). V gave up 7 bases and J gave up 0 bases, with 16 bases separating them. The CDR3 is made up of 15 amino acids. CDR3 sequence: CASQGGHNSYNEQFF. CDR3 DNA: TGTGCCTCCCAAGGGGGACACAACTCCTACAATGAGCAGTTCTTC.

V is TRBV4-2 and J is TRBJ1-4, with a tentative D call TRBD1 (5 bases). The CDR3 loop spans 15 amino acids. Germline CDR1 and CDR2: LGHNA and YNFKEQ. Trimming shortened V by 3 bases and J by 5 bases, and 13 bases separated the two germline ends. This CDR3 reads CASSQEGRKNEKLFF. For the CDR3, the DNA is TGTGCCAGCAGCCAGGAGGGACGGAAAAATGAAAAACTGTTTTTT.

This chain uses TRBV15 with TRBJ2-7; the match to TRBD1 covers 12 bases. This CDR3 comprises 17 residues. Germline V gene sequence: CDR1 LNHNV, CDR2 YYDKDF (reference sequence). V gave up 5 bases and J gave up 2 bases; unmatched junction bases: 10. CDR3 loop: CATSRYRDRGHPYEQYF. The CDR3, as DNA: TGTGCCACCAGCCGATACCGGGACAGGGGGCACCCCTACGAGCAGTACTTC.

J is TRBJ1-2 and V is TRBV4-2; D gene unclear. V lost 0 bases and J lost 2, with 10 bases in between. This CDR3 spans 15 amino acids. Per germline, CDR1 LGHNA and CDR2 YNFKEQ. The CDR3 sequence is CASSQELGRNYGYTF. CDR3 nucleotide sequence: TGTGCCAGCAGCCAAGAACTGGGGAGGAACTATGGCTACACCTTC.

The CDR3 DNA is TGTGCCAGCAGGCCCTTACAGGGAATCGGGAACACTGAAGCTTTCTTT. It specifies CASRPLQGIGNTEAFF. This rearrangement joins TRBV11-2 to TRBJ1-1; D is possibly TRBD1 (6 bases). The CDR3 length is 16 residues. V dropped 6 bases and J dropped 1 base, with 18 bases sitting between them. The germline gives CDR1 SGHAT, CDR2 FQNNGV.

As regards this clone: Other DNA sequences within the sample encode an identical CDR3. CDR3 region: CASSLGLAGSTDTQYF. CDR3 nucleotides: TGCGCCAGCAGCCTGGGACTAGCGGGAAGCACAGATACGCAGTATTTT. V gene TRBV5-1 combines with J gene TRBJ2-3, with 13 bases fitting TRBD2. V lost 4 bases and J lost 0; bases outside the gene matches: 2. CDR3 length: 16 amino acids. Germline lookup yields CDR1 SGHRS and CDR2 YFSETQ. Full variable domain (outside the CDR3, taken from reference TRBV5-1 and TRBJ2-3): KAGVTQTPRYLIKTRGQQVTLSCSPISGHRSVSWYQQTPGQGLQFLFEYFSETQRNKGNFPGRFSGRQFSNSRSEMNVSTLELGDSALYLCASSLGLAGSTDTQYFGPGTRLTVL.

The chain has TRBV6-1 and TRBJ1-5, with 11 bases aligning to TRBD1. Germline lookup yields CDR1 MNHNS and CDR2 SASEGT. The CDR3 sequence is 17 residues long. The J segment lost 0 bases and the V segment lost 4 bases, leaving 5 bases of the junction unmatched. CDR3 sequence (DNA): TGTGCCAGCAGTGCCCGGACAGGGGGCCCTAGCAATCAGCCCCAGCATTTT. It is translated as CASSARTGGPSNQPQHF.

The chain combines TRBV9 with TRBJ1-6, with 8 bases that match TRBD1. The V and J ends lost 4 bases and 7 bases, in that order; junction bases with no gene match: 7. There are 15 residues in the CDR3. CDR1 SGDLS and CDR2 YYNGEE come from the germline V gene. CDR3 bases: TGTGCCAGCAGCCCCTTGGACAGGGTGAATTCACCCCTCCACTTT. This gives the protein CASSPLDRVNSPLHF.

CDR3 DNA sequence: TGTGCCACCAGCAGACGACAGGACCTATATGGCTACACCTTC. Residues: CATSRRQDLYGYTF. The chain employs TRBV15 and TRBJ1-2; maybe TRBD1 (6 bases). CDR1 is LNHNV, CDR2 YYDKDF, per germline (reference sequence). Trimming removed 2 bases from V and 5 bases from J, with 12 bases in between. The length of the CDR3 is 14 residues.

V and J are TRBV19 and TRBJ2-7, with 7 bases lining up with TRBD1. This CDR3 is built from 14 residues. With 9 bases clipped from V and 0 bases from J, the junction kept 8 bases outside the gene matches. CDR1 and CDR2 from the germline V gene are LNHDA and SQIVND (reference sequence). CDR3 region: CASLQGNSSYEQYF. CDR3 in DNA: TGTGCCAGCTTACAGGGGAATAGCTCCTACGAGCAGTACTTC.